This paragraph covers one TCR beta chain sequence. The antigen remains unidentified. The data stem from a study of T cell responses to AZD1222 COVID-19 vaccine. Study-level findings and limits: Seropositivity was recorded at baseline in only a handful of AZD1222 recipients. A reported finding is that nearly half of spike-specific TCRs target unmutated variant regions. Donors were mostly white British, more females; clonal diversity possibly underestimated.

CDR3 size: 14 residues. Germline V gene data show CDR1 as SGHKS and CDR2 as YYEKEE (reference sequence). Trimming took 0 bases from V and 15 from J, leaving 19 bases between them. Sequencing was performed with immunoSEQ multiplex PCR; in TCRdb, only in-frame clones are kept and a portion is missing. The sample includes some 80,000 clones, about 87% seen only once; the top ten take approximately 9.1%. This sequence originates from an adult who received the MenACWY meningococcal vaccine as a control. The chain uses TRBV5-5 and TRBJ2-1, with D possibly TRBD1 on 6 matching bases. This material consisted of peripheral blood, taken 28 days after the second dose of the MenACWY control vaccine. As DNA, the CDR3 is TGTGCCAGCAGCTTGGAACAGGGCCCGCTCGTACGGTTCTTC. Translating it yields CASSLEQGPLVRFF.